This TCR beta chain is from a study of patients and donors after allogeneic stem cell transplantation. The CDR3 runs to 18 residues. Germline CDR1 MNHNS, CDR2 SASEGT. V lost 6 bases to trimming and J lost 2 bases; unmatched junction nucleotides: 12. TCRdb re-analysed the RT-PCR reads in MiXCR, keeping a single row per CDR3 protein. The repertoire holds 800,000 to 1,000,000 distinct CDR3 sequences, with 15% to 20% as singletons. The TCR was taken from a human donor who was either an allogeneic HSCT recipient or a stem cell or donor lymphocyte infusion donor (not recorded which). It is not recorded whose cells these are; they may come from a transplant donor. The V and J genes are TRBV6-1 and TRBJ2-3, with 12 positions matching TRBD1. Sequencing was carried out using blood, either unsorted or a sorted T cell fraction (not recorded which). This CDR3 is CASSPYGTGGNPTDTQYF. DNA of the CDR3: TGTGCCAGCAGCCCATACGGGACAGGGGGCAATCCCACAGATACGCAGTATTTT.